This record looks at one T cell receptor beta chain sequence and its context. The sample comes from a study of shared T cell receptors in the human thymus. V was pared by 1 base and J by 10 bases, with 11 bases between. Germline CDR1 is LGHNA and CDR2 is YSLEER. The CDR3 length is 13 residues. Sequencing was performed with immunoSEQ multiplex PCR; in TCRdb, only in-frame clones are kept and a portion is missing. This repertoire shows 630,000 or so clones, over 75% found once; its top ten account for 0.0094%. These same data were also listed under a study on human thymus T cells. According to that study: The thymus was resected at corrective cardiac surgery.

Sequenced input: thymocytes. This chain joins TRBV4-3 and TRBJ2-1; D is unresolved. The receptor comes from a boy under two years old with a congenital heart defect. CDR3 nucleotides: TGCGCCAGCAGCCAAGGCCACGAGTGGGAGCAGTTCTTC. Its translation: CASSQGHEWEQFF.